Below, 7 T cell receptor beta chains from the same sample are listed, as sequenced in a study of shared clonotypes between healthy human individuals (dated by TCRdb to 2020 to 2022). For the CD8 naive samples, CD45RO-negative cells were positively selected for CCR7, yielding a CD45RA+CCR7+ population from which TemRA cells were excluded. Receptor libraries were prepared by the immunoSEQ multiplex PCR assay. TCRdb provides this immuneACCESS table in a form limited to in-frame rearrangements. Some clones are lacking; in checked studies, under half of them reflect an unresolved V gene, and why the rest are absent is not known. Counted in this sample were 2 million or so clones; about 95% of them appeared once. The top ten constitute 0.9% to 1.4% of the sample. The sample comprised naive CD8+ T cells sorted from blood. The cell subset or site tag for this specimen amounts to: CD45RA+CCR7+. The receptors derive from a man aged 18 to 29 in good health.

The table lists this clone with a count of one. The V gene is TRBV9, the J gene TRBJ2-7; D possibly corresponds to TRBD1 (6 bases). CDR3 length: 13 residues. Germline loops: CDR1 SGDLS, CDR2 YYNGEE. The germline V and J ends were trimmed by 3 bases and 3 bases, with 10 bases remaining between them. Here the CDR3 DNA reads TGTGCCAGCAGCGGGACAGATTTCTACGAGCAGTACTTC. The encoded protein is CASSGTDFYEQYF. Combining the CDR3 with reference TRBV9 and TRBJ2-7 gives the whole variable domain DSGVTQTPKHLITATGQRVTLRCSPRSGDLSVYWYQQSLDQGLQFLIQYYNGEERAKGNILERFSAQQFPDLHSELNLSSLELGDSALYFCASSGTDFYEQYFGPGTRLTVT.

A remark on this clone: At the DNA level, this CDR3 is encoded by other sequences in the same sample as well. The rearrangement links TRBV7-9 to TRBJ2-7; D unresolved. V lost 4 bases and J 3 bases, leaving 10 bases between the germline ends. CDR1 and CDR2 (germline): SEHNR, FQNEAQ (reference sequence). CDR3 length: 13 amino acids. CDR3 loop: CASSSTSFYEQYF. The CDR3 coding sequence is TGTGCCAGCAGCTCAACGTCCTTCTACGAGCAGTACTTC. The whole variable domain, remainder taken from reference TRBV7-9 and TRBJ2-7, is DTGVSQNPRHKITKRGQNVTFRCDPISEHNRLYWYRQTLGQGPEFLTYFQNEAQLEKSRLLSDRFSAERPKGSFSTLEIQRTEQGDSAMYLCASSSTSFYEQYFGPGTRLTVT.

Details on this clone: Other nucleotide sequences from this sample produce the same CDR3. The J gene is TRBJ2-6, the V gene TRBV5-6, with D unclear. The germline V gene has CDR1 SGHDT and CDR2 YYEEEE. This CDR3 is 14 amino acids long. Between the trimmed V and J ends, which lost 4 bases and 0 bases, there was a span of 5 bases. CDR3 amino acids: CASSLGSGANVLTF. CDR3 bases: TGTGCCAGCAGCCTAGGCTCTGGGGCCAACGTCCTGACTTTC.

This chain uses TRBV12-5 with TRBJ2-1; 13 bases agree with TRBD2. Germline V lookup: CDR1 LGHNT, CDR2 FRNRAP. The CDR3 has 15 residues. With V trimmed by 3 bases and J by 7 bases, 3 bases remained unmatched. CDR3: CASGFALAGGNEQFF. The DNA for the CDR3 is TGTGCTAGTGGTTTTGCACTAGCGGGAGGGAATGAGCAGTTCTTC.

This clone was observed a few times. The chain joins TRBV13 to TRBJ2-7, with D unclear. From germline, CDR1 is PRHDT and CDR2 FYEKMQ (reference sequence). V was pared by 5 bases and J by 6 bases, with 11 bases between. The CDR3 is 12 amino acids. The CDR3 region is CASSPWSGEQYF. CDR3 in DNA: TGTGCCAGCAGCCCCTGGTCCGGCGAGCAGTACTTC.

The rearrangement joins TRBV5-1 to TRBJ2-1; 13 positions agree with TRBD2. Losses at the gene ends were 3 bases for V and 3 bases for J; bases not matched to a gene: 6. CDR3 length equals 17 residues. From germline, CDR1 is SGHRS and CDR2 YFSETQ. The CDR3 loop is CASSSGLAGSVYNEQFF. The CDR3 nucleotides are TGCGCCAGCAGCTCGGGACTAGCGGGATCGGTCTACAATGAGCAGTTCTTC.

V and J are TRBV7-2 and TRBJ1-2; the D gene is possibly TRBD1 (5 bases). V was cut by 5 bases and J by 4 bases, with 17 bases left in between. Germline CDR1 is SGHTA and CDR2 is FQGNSA. The length of the CDR3 is 15 residues. The CDR3 nucleotides read TGTGCCAGCAGCCCAACCGGGGGATCCCCCTATGGCTACACCTTC. Translation gives CASSPTGGSPYGYTF. Looking up the rest from reference TRBV7-2 and TRBJ1-2 gives the full variable domain: GAGVSQSPSNKVTEKGKDVELRCDPISGHTALYWYRQSLGQGLEFLIYFQGNSAPDKSGLPSDRFSAERTGGSVSTLTIQRTQQEDSAVYLCASSPTGGSPYGYTFGSGTRLTVV.